The 20 T cell receptor beta chains listed next were all sequenced from one sample in a study of blood T cells in healthy people across ages. It was with a sample-barcoded 5' primer and a J-beta primer mix that a second PCR of roughly 6 to 12 cycles was run. One entry per CDR3 protein results from TCRdb running MiXCR on the 5' RACE reads. The table includes roughly 1,700,000 distinct CDR3 sequences, about 28% detected once. Material: blood. These receptors all stem from a woman in her thirties in good health.

This chain's CDR3 is CASSRRDRVGYGYTF. The CDR3 coding sequence is TGTGCCAGCAGCCGACGGGACAGGGTTGGTTATGGCTACACCTTC. V is TRBV11-2 and J is TRBJ1-2, with 9 bases fitting TRBD1. V dropped 5 bases and J dropped 5; count of bases not matched to a gene: 9. Germline CDR1 and CDR2: SGHAT and FQNNGV. This CDR3 is 15 amino acids long.

This clonotype was seen at least ten times. CDR3 amino acids: CASTVTPALSSEQYF. The CDR3 region has the DNA TGTGCCAGCACCGTGACACCTGCGTTATCTAGCGAGCAGTACTTC. The V and J genes are TRBV12-3 or TRBV12-4 and TRBJ2-7; D remains unclear. The length of the CDR3 is 15 residues. V was trimmed by 7 bases and J by 6 bases, leaving 22 bases between them.

This sequence joins TRBV4-3 and TRBJ1-1, with D possibly matching TRBD1 (6 bases). CDR3 length equals 13 residues. Trimming took off 3 bases at V and 8 bases at J, with 13 bases between the two ends. Germline V gene data show CDR1 as LGHNA and CDR2 as YSLEER. As DNA, the CDR3 is TGCGCCAGCAGCCATTCCTTGGGGGCGGAAGCTTTCTTT. This translates into CASSHSLGAEAFF.

The rearrangement links TRBV6-6 to TRBJ2-3; TRBD2 matches 10 bases. Germline V gene lookup returns CDR1 MNHNY and CDR2 SVGAGI (reference sequence). Trimming took 2 bases from V and 4 from J; bases not matched to a gene: 9. This CDR3 is 17 amino acids long. CDR3 sequence reads: CASSYPGLAAVPDTQYF. The DNA for the CDR3 is TGTGCCAGCAGTTACCCAGGACTAGCGGCCGTCCCAGATACGCAGTATTTT.

About this clonotype: A read error may produce the germline difference seen at one junction end. The chain carries TRBV5-1 and TRBJ2-7; 7 nucleotides line up with TRBD2. Germline V gene sequence: CDR1 SGHRS, CDR2 YFSETQ. The CDR3 is made up of 16 amino acids. In nucleotides, the CDR3 is TGCGCCAGCAGCTTGGATTCGGCGGGAGTCGGCTACGGGCAGTACTTC. This translates into CASSLDSAGVGYGQYF.

This clonotype was found once. CDR3 sequence reads: CASRLSSYNSPLHF. The CDR3 nucleotides are TGTGCCAGCAGACTTAGCTCCTATAATTCACCCCTCCACTTT. The genes are TRBV7-2 and TRBJ1-6; D not resolved. This CDR3 has 14 amino acids. Trimming took off 6 bases at V and 0 bases at J, with 6 bases between the two ends. In germline, CDR1 is SGHTA, CDR2 FQGNSA.

The sample holds many counts of this clonotype. V and J are TRBV4-1 and TRBJ2-7, with 10 bases that match TRBD2. Looked up from germline, CDR1 is MGHRA and CDR2 is YSYEKL. CDR3 size: 17 residues. Trimming cost V 1 base and J 1 base; bases outside gene matches: 7. The CDR3 here is CASSQGYGTSDSYEQYF. CDR3 in DNA: TGCGCCAGCAGCCAAGGATACGGGACTAGCGATTCCTACGAGCAGTACTTC.

This clonotype occurred many times. The rearrangement uses TRBV12-3 or TRBV12-4 and TRBJ1-1; D remains unclear. The CDR3 has 15 amino acids. Between the trimmed V and J ends, which lost 6 bases and 4 bases, there was a span of 18 bases. CDR3 residues: CASSLVTSRFTEAFF. Here the CDR3 DNA reads TGTGCCAGCAGCCTCGTGACCAGCCGATTCACTGAAGCTTTCTTT.

There are many counts of this clonotype. One end of the junction varies from germline; a read error may be responsible. The chain has TRBV12-3 or TRBV12-4 and TRBJ2-7; 8 nucleotides align to TRBD1. There are 14 residues in the CDR3. The CDR3 region is CASRAGTGDYEQYF. The CDR3 bases are TGCGCCAGCAGGGCCGGGACAGGTGACTACGAGCAGTACTTC.

The rearrangement links TRBV5-1 to TRBJ2-2; TRBD2 is a possible D gene (5 bases). The CDR3 sequence is 16 residues long. CDR1 SGHRS and CDR2 YFSETQ come from the germline V gene. The ends were cut back, 0 bases at V and 1 base at J, with 10 bases in the middle. CDR3 sequence: CASSLGGAGNTGELFF. The CDR3 DNA is TGCGCCAGCAGCTTGGGAGGCGCGGGGAACACCGGGGAGCTGTTTTTT.

This clonotype appeared a few times. The rearrangement joins TRBV5-1 to TRBJ2-4; the D is unclear. The V end lost 0 bases, the J end lost 13 bases, and 20 bases lay between the germline ends. CDR1 SGHRS and CDR2 YFSETQ come from the germline V gene. The CDR3 extends over 15 amino acids. CDR3 sequence reads: CASSLVPDTVNEQYF. CDR3 nucleotide sequence: TGCGCCAGCAGCTTGGTCCCCGACACAGTCAATGAGCAGTACTTC.

This clonotype was detected only a few times. Its ends do not fully match the called genes, so a read error is possible. The V and J genes are TRBV2 and TRBJ2-7; TRBD1 matches at 8 bases. The CDR3 is made up of 15 amino acids. CDR1 is SNHLY and CDR2 is FYNNEI in the germline V gene. This CDR3 is CASSQGAGTSYEQYF. In DNA, the CDR3 is TGTGCTAGCAGCCAGGGGGCAGGGACCTCCTACGAGCAGTACTTC.

Note on this clonotype: Relative to the germline gene, one junction end is altered; a read error may explain this. The gene calls are TRBV11-2 and TRBJ2-1; TRBD1 matches 8 bases. The CDR3 runs 17 residues. Germline CDR1 reads SGHAT; CDR2 reads FQNNGV. The CDR3 is CTSSERLPGQGNNEQFF. The CDR3 DNA reads TGTACCAGCAGCGAAAGGCTCCCCGGACAGGGTAACAATGAGCAGTTCTTC.

The chain employs TRBV29-1 and TRBJ1-1, with D perhaps TRBD1 (6 bases). Germline assignment: CDR1 SQVTM and CDR2 ANQGSEA. The germline V and J ends were trimmed by 7 bases and 1 base, with 13 bases remaining between them. This CDR3 comprises 13 residues. The CDR3 sequence is CSGRGGKNTEAFF. CDR3 in DNA: TGCAGCGGGAGGGGGGGGAAGAACACTGAAGCTTTCTTT.

Notes on this clonotype: The junction does not match germline at one end; this may be a read error. The chain carries TRBV28 and TRBJ1-1; weak D call: TRBD1 (5 bases). Germline V lookup: CDR1 MDHEN, CDR2 SYDVKM. This CDR3 is 15 amino acids long. The CDR3 nucleotides read TGTCCCAGCAGTGACCAGTGGGGGGAAAAAAGAGGAGCTTTCTTT. It specifies CPSSDQWGEKRGAFF.

The table lists this clonotype with a few counts. The CDR3 loop reads CASSARLAGAQETQYF. As DNA, the CDR3 is TGTGCCAGCAGCGCTCGACTAGCGGGAGCCCAAGAGACCCAGTACTTC. The gene calls are TRBV7-2 and TRBJ2-5, with 12 positions matching TRBD2. V lost 5 bases, J lost 1 base, and 5 bases stayed unmatched. The germline CDR1 and CDR2 sequences are SGHTA and FQGNSA. The CDR3 sequence is 16 residues long.

This clonotype occurred a few times. V is TRBV7-2 and J is TRBJ2-3; possible D gene TRBD2, 7 bases. V dropped 6 bases and J dropped 2 bases, with 21 bases sitting between them. This CDR3 comprises 17 residues. In germline, CDR1 is SGHTA, CDR2 FQGNSA. The CDR3 DNA reads as TGTGCCAGCAGACCAGGCCGGGGGGCGCAGGACACAGATACGCAGTATTTT. This codes for CASRPGRGAQDTDTQYF.

Notes on this clonotype: A much larger clone lies a single base off, so this may be a read error. The rearrangement uses TRBV12-5 and TRBJ2-6, with D hard to call. V shed 11 bases and J shed 0 bases, with 8 bases lying between them. The CDR3 consists of 13 residues. CDR1 is LGHNT and CDR2 is FRNRAP in the germline V gene. The DNA of the CDR3 is TGTGCTGGTGCCTCCTCTGGGGCCAACGTCCTGACTTTC. This codes for CAGASSGANVLTF.

V gene TRBV4-2 combines with J gene TRBJ2-2; 10 bases are a match to TRBD2. Germline V gene sequence: CDR1 LGHNA, CDR2 YNFKEQ. Trimming cost V 0 bases and J 0 bases; bases outside gene matches: 4. CDR3 length: 18 amino acids. The CDR3 bases are TGTGCCAGCAGCCAAGACCCAGCGGGGGGGCCGAACACCGGGGAGCTGTTTTTT. It codes for CASSQDPAGGPNTGELFF.

This clonotype was found a few times. The chain carries TRBV10-3 and TRBJ2-4; 10 nucleotides agree with TRBD2. V lost 0 bases and J lost 7; bases outside the gene matches: 6. The V gene's germline CDR1 is ENHRY and CDR2 SYGVKD. This CDR3 has 16 residues. The CDR3 DNA sequence: TGTGCCATCAGTGAGTCGATAGCGGGAGGCTTTAACATTCAGTACTTC. Its protein is CAISESIAGGFNIQYF.